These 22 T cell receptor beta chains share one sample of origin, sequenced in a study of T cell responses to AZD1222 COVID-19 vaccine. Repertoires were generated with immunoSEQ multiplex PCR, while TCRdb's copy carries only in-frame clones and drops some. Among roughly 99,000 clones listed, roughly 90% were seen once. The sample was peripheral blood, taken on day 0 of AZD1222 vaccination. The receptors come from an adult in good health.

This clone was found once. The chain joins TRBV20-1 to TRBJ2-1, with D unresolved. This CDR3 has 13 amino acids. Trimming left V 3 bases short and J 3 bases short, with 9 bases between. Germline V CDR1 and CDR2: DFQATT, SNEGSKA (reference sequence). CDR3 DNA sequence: TGCAGTGCTAGTTCGGTGAGCTACAATGAGCAGTTCTTC. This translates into CSASSVSYNEQFF.

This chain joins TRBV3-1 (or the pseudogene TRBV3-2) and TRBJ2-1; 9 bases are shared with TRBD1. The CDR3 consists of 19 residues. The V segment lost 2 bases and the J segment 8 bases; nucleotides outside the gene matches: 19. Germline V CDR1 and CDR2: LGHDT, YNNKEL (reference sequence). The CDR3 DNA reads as TGTGCCAGCAGCCAAAGAGGGGTATTGGGACAGGGTAATGTCGATGAGCAGTTCTTC. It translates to CASSQRGVLGQGNVDEQFF.

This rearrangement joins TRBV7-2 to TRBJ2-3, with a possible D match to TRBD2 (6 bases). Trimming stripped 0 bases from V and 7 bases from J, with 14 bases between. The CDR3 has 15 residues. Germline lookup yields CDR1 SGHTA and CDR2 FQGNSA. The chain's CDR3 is CASSLAMVAEHTQYF. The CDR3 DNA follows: TGTGCCAGCAGCTTAGCGATGGTAGCGGAGCATACGCAGTATTTT.

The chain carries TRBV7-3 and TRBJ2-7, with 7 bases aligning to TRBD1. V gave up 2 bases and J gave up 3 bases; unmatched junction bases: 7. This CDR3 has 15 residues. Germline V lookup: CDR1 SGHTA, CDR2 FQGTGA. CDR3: CASSLDRASLYEQYF. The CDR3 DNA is TGTGCCAGCAGCTTAGACAGGGCAAGTCTCTACGAGCAGTACTTC.

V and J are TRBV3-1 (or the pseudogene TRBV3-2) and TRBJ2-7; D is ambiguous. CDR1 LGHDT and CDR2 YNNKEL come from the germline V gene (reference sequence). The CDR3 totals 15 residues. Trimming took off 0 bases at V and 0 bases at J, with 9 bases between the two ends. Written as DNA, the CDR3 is TGTGCCAGCAGCCAAGAAATCGGCAGCTCCTACGAGCAGTACTTC. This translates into CASSQEIGSSYEQYF.

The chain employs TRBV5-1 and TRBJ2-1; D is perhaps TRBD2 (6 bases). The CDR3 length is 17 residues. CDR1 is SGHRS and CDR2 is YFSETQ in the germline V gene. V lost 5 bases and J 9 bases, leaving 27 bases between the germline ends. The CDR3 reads CASSNTLAGFAGGEQFF. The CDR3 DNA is TGCGCCAGCAGTAACACACTAGCCGGATTCGCCGGGGGTGAGCAGTTCTTC.

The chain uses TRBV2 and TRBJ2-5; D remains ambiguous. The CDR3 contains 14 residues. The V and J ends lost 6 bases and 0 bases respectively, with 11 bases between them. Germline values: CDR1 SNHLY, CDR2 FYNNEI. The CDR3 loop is CASRVDRDQETQYF. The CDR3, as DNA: TGTGCCAGCAGGGTGGACCGGGACCAAGAGACCCAGTACTTC.

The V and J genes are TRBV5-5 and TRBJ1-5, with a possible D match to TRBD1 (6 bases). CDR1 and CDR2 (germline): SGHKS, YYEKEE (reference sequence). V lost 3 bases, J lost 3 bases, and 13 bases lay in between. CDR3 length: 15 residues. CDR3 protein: CASSYGGAVNQPQHF. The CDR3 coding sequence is TGTGCCAGCAGCTATGGGGGGGCGGTCAATCAGCCCCAGCATTTT.

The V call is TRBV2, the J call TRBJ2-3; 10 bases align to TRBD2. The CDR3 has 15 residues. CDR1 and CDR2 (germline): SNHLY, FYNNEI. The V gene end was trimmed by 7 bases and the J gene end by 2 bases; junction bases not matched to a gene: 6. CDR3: CASKGTSGITDTQYF. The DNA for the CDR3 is TGTGCCAGCAAAGGAACTAGCGGGATCACAGATACGCAGTATTTT. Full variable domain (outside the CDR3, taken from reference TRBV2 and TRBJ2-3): EPEVTQTPSHQVTQMGQEVILRCVPISNHLYFYWYRQILGQKVEFLVSFYNNEISEKSEIFDDQFSVERPDGSNFTLKIRSTKLEDSAMYFCASKGTSGITDTQYFGPGTRLTVL.

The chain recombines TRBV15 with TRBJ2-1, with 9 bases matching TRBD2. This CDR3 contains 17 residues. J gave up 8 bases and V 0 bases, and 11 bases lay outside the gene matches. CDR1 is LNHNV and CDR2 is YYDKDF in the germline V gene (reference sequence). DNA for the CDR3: TGTGCCACCAGCAGAGATATCGGCGGGAGGGCGTTCTATGAGCAGTTCTTC. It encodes CATSRDIGGRAFYEQFF.

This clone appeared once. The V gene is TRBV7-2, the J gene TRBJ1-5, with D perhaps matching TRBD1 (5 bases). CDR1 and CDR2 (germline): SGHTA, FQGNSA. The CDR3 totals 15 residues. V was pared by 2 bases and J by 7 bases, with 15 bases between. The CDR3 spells CASSLLSTGGQPQHF. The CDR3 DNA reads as TGTGCCAGCAGCTTATTAAGTACAGGAGGGCAGCCCCAGCATTTT.

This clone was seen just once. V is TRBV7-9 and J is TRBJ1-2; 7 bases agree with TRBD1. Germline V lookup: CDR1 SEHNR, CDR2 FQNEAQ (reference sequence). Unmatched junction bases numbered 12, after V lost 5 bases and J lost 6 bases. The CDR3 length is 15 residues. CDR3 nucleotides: TGTGCCAGCAGCCGCGGACAGGCCCTCCTCAATGGCTACACCTTC. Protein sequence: CASSRGQALLNGYTF.

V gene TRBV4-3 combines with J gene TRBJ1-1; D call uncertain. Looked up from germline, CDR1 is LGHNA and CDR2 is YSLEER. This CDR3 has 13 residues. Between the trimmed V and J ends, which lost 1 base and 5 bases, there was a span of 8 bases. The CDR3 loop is CASSQVPGTEAFF. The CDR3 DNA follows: TGCGCCAGCAGCCAAGTCCCGGGAACTGAAGCTTTCTTT.

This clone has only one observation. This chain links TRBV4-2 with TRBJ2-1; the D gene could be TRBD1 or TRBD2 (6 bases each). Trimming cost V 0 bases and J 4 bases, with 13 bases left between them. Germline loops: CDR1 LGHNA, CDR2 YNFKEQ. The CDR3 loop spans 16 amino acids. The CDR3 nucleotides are TGTGCCAGCAGCCAAGAGGGGGGAAGGGGGTACAATGAGCAGTTCTTC. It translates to CASSQEGGRGYNEQFF.

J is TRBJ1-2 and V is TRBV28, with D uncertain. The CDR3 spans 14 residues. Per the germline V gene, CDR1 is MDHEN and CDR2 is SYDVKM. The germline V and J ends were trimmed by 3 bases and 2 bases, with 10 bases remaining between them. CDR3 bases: TGTGCCAGCAGTTTTCCGGGCGGCAACTATGGCTACACCTTC. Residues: CASSFPGGNYGYTF.

In DNA form, the CDR3 reads TGTGCCAGCAGCCCCGTGGTAGGGGGCGCGGACTTGAACACTGAAGCTTTCTTT. Translation: CASSPVVGGADLNTEAFF. The chain joins TRBV7-6 to TRBJ1-1, with TRBD1 matching over 7 bases. Germline assignment: CDR1 SGHVS and CDR2 FNYEAQ. After removal of 5 bases from V and 0 bases from J, the junction contained 15 bases not matched to a gene. This CDR3 comprises 18 residues.

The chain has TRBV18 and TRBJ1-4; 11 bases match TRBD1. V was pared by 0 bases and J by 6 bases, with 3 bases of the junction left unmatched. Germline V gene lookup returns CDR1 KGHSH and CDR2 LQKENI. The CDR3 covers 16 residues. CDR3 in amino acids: CASSPPGTGGDEKLFF. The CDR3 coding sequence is TGTGCCAGCTCACCACCGGGGACAGGGGGTGATGAAAAACTGTTTTTT.

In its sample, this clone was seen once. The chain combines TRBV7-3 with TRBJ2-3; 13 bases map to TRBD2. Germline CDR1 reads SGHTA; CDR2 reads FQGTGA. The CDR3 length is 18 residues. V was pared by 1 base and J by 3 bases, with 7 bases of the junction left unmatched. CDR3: CASSLISPTSGRTDTQYF. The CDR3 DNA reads TGTGCCAGCAGCTTAATATCTCCGACTAGCGGGAGGACAGATACGCAGTATTTT.

For the CDR3, the DNA is TGCGCCAGCAGCCAAGAATTGTCCTATGGCTACACCTTC. It translates to CASSQELSYGYTF. The V and J genes are TRBV4-3 and TRBJ1-2; D not certain. This CDR3 comprises 13 residues. Deletions cut 0 bases from V and 4 bases from J, with 6 bases between. Germline lookup yields CDR1 LGHNA and CDR2 YSLEER.

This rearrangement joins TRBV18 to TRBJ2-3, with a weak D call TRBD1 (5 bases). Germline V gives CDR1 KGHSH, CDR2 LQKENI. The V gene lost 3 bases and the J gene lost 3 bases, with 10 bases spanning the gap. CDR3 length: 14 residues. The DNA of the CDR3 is TGTGCCAGCTCACCGCAGGGCATGACAGATACGCAGTATTTT. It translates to CASSPQGMTDTQYF.

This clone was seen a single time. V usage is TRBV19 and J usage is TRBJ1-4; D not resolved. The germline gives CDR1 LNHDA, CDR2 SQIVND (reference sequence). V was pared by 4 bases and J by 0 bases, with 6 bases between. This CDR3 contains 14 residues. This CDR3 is CASSTGATNEKLFF. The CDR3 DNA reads TGTGCCAGTAGTACCGGAGCAACTAATGAAAAACTGTTTTTT.

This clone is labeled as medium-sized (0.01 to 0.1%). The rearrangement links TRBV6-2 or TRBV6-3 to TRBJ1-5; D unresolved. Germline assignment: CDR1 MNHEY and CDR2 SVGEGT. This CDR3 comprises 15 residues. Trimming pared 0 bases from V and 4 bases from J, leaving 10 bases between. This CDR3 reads CASSYSSDGNQPQHF. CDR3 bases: TGTGCCAGCAGTTACTCTTCCGATGGGAATCAGCCCCAGCATTTT.